The sequence of this T cell receptor (beta chain) was determined in a study of blood T cell repertoires in COVID-19. Study in general: From the United States, Italy and Spain came samples of acute and convalescent COVID-19.

In the original workflow: Nucleated cell counts were estimated from reference gene primer amplification. Sequencing was performed with immunoSEQ multiplex PCR; in TCRdb, only in-frame clones are kept and a portion is missing. Clone size and the V and J calls come from that table; the DNA yielded D and trimming. The sample includes more than 55,000 clones, roughly 90% of them seen just once. The CDR3 sequence is 15 residues long. Deletions cut 3 bases from V and 4 bases from J, with 17 bases between. From germline, CDR1 is SQVTM and CDR2 ANQGSEA. The chain carries TRBV29-1 and TRBJ2-3; D is uncertain. The specimen sequenced was peripheral blood. This clonotype was obtained from a woman of 80 years or more with acute or convalescent COVID-19. The CDR3 DNA reads as TGCAGCGTTGATGGTAGTTCCCCTCCATCAGATACGCAGTATTTT. It specifies CSVDGSSPPSDTQYF.